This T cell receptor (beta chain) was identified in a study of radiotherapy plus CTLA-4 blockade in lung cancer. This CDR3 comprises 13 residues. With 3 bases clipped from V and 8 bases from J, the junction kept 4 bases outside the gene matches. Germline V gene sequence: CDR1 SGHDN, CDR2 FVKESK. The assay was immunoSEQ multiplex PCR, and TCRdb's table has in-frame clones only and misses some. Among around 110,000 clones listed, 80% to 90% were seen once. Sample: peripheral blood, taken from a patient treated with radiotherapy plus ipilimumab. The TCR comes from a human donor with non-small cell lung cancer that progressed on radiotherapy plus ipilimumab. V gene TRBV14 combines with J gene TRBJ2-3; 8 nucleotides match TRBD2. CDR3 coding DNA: TGTGCCAGCAGCCACGGACTAGCTGGTACGCAGTATTTT. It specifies CASSHGLAGTQYF.